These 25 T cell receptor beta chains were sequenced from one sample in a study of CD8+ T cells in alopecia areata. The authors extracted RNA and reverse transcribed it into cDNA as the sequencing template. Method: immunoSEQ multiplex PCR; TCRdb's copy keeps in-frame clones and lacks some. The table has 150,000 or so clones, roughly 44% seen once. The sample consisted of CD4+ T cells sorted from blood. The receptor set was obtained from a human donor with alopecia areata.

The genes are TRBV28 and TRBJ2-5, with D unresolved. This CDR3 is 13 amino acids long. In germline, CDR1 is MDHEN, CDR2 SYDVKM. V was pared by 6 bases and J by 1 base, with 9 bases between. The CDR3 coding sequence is TGTGCCAGCAGCTCCCCCTTCCAAGAGACCCAGTACTTC. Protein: CASSSPFQETQYF.

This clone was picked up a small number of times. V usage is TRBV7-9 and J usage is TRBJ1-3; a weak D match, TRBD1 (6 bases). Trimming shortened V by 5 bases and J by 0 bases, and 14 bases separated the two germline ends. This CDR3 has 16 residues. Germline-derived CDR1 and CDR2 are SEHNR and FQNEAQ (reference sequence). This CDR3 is CASSPGVTRSGNTIYF. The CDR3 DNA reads TGTGCCAGCAGCCCAGGGGTCACCCGCTCTGGAAACACCATATATTTT.

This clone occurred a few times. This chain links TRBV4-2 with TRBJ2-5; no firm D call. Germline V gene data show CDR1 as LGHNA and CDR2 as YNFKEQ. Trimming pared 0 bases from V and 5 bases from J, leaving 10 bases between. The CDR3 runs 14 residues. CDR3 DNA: TGTGCCAGCAGCCAAGATCGTCTGGGGGAGACCCAGTACTTC. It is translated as CASSQDRLGETQYF.

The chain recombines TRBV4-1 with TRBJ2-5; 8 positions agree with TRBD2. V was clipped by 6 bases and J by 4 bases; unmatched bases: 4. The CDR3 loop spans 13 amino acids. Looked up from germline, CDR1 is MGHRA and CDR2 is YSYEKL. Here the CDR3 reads CASSRLAGETQYF. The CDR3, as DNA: TGCGCCAGCAGTAGGCTAGCGGGAGAGACCCAGTACTTC.

The CDR3 is CASSPAGDGLAGVLTGELFF. The CDR3 DNA reads as TGTGCCAGCAGCCCCGCAGGGGACGGACTAGCGGGAGTTTTAACCGGGGAGCTGTTTTTT. The chain uses TRBV28 and TRBJ2-2, with 13 bases identical to TRBD2. Germline lookup yields CDR1 MDHEN and CDR2 SYDVKM. There are 20 residues in the CDR3. Trimming removed 6 bases from V and 5 bases from J; junction bases left unmatched: 18.

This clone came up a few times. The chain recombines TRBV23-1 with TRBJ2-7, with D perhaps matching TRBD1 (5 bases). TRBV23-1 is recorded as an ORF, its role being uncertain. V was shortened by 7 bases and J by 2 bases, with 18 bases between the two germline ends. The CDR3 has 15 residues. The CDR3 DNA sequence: TGCGCCAGCACGTGTGTGGCAGGGTGTCCCTACGAGCAGTACTTC. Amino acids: CASTCVAGCPYEQYF.

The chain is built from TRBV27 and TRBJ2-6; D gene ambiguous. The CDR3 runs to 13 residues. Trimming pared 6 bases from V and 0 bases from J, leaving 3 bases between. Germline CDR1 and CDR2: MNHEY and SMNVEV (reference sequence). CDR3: CASRVSGANVLTF. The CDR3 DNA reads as TGTGCCAGCAGGGTCTCTGGGGCCAACGTCCTGACTTTC.

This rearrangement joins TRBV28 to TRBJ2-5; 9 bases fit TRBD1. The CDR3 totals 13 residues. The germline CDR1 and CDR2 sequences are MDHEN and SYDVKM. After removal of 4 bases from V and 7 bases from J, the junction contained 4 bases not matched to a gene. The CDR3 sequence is CASSSGQGATQYF. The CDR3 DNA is TGTGCCAGCAGTTCGGGACAGGGAGCGACCCAGTACTTC. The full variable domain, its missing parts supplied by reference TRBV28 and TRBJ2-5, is DVKVTQSSRYLVKRTGEKVFLECVQDMDHENMFWYRQDPGLGLRLIYFSYDVKMKEKGDIPEGYSVSREKKERFSLILESASTNQTSMYLCASSSGQGATQYFGPGTRLLVL.

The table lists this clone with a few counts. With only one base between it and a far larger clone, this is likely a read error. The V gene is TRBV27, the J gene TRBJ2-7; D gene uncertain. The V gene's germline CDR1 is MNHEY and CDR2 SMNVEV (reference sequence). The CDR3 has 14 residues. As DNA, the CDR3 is TGTGGCAGCAGCTCCCAAGGCCCAACCTACGAGCAGTACTTC. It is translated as CGSSSQGPTYEQYF.

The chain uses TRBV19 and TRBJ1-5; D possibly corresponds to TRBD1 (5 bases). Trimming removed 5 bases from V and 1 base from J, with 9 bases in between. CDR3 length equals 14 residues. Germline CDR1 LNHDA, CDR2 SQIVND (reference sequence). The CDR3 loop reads CASSGTGSNQPQHF. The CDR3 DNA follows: TGTGCCAGTAGTGGGACGGGGAGCAATCAGCCCCAGCATTTT.

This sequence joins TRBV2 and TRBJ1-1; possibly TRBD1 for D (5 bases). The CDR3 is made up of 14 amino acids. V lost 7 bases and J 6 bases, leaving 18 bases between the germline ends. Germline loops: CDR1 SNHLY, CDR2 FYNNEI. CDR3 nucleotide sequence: TGTGCCAGCACCAACGAGGAGGGGAGCGCTGAAGCTTTCTTT. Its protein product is CASTNEEGSAEAFF. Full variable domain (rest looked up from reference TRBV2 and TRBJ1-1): EPEVTQTPSHQVTQMGQEVILRCVPISNHLYFYWYRQILGQKVEFLVSFYNNEISEKSEIFDDQFSVERPDGSNFTLKIRSTKLEDSAMYFCASTNEEGSAEAFFGQGTRLTVV.

The CDR3 nucleotides read TGCAGCACGACTAGCGGGAGTCAAATGGAGACCCAGTACTTC. Its protein product is CSTTSGSQMETQYF. The V and J genes are TRBV29-1 and TRBJ2-5; 12 nucleotides line up with TRBD2. The CDR3 runs 14 residues. Germline V gene lookup returns CDR1 SQVTM and CDR2 ANQGSEA. Losses at the gene ends were 8 bases for V and 5 bases for J; bases not matched to a gene: 9.

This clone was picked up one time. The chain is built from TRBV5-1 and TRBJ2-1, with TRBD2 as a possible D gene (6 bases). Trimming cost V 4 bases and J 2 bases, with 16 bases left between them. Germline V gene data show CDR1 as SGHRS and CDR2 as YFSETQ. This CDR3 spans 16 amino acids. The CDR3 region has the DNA TGCGCCAGCAGCCCGGCGGGGCGGCTCGCCTACAATGAGCAGTTCTTC. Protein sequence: CASSPAGRLAYNEQFF.

CDR3 protein: CATQGSQRGKNIQYF. In DNA form, the CDR3 reads TGTGCCACCCAGGGTTCTCAGCGGGGTAAAAACATTCAGTACTTC. The chain combines TRBV2 with TRBJ2-4, with 7 nucleotides matching TRBD2. The CDR3 length is 15 residues. Losses at the gene ends were 10 bases for V and 4 bases for J; bases not matched to a gene: 13. Germline values: CDR1 SNHLY, CDR2 FYNNEI. The full variable domain, with the rest looked up from reference TRBV2 and TRBJ2-4, is EPEVTQTPSHQVTQMGQEVILRCVPISNHLYFYWYRQILGQKVEFLVSFYNNEISEKSEIFDDQFSVERPDGSNFTLKIRSTKLEDSAMYFCATQGSQRGKNIQYFGAGTRLSVL.

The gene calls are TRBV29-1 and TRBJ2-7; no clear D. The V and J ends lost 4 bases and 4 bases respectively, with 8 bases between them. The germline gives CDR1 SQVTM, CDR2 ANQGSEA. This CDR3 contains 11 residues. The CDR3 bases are TGCAGCGTTGTAACGGCTTACGAGCAGTACTTC. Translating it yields CSVVTAYEQYF.

The CDR3 sequence: CASSGDRIHEQYF. The CDR3 DNA reads TGTGCCAGTAGTGGAGACAGGATCCACGAGCAGTACTTC. The chain joins TRBV19 to TRBJ2-7; D may be TRBD1 (6 bases). The CDR3 totals 13 residues. Between the trimmed V and J ends, which lost 5 bases and 5 bases, there was a span of 13 bases. Germline CDR1 is LNHDA and CDR2 is SQIVND (reference sequence).

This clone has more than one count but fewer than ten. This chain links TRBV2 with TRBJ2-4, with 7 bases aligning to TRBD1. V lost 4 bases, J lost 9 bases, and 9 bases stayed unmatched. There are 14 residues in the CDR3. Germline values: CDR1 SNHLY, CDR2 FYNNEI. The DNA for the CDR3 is TGTGCCAGCAGTGGAAGAGGGGGCGTGGGCATTCAGTACTTC. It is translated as CASSGRGGVGIQYF. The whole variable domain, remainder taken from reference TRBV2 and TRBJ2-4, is EPEVTQTPSHQVTQMGQEVILRCVPISNHLYFYWYRQILGQKVEFLVSFYNNEISEKSEIFDDQFSVERPDGSNFTLKIRSTKLEDSAMYFCASSGRGGVGIQYFGAGTRLSVL.

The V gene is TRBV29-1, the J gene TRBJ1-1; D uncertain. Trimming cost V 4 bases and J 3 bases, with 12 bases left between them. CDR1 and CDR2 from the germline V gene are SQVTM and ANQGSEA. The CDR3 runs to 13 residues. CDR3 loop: CSVGVGRDTEAFF. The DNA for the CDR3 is TGCAGCGTTGGAGTGGGTCGGGACACTGAAGCTTTCTTT.

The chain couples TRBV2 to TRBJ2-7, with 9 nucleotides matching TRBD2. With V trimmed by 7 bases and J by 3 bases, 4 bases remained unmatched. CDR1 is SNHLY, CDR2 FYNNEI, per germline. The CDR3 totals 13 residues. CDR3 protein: CASMRLADYEQYF. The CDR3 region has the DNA TGTGCCAGCATGCGACTAGCGGACTACGAGCAGTACTTC.

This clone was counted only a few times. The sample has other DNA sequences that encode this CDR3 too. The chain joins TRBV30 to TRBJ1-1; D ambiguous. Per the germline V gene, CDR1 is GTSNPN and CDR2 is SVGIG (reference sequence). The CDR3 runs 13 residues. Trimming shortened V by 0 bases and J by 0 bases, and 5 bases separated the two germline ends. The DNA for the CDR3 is TGTGCCTGGAGTGTTACAGTGAACACTGAAGCTTTCTTT. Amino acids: CAWSVTVNTEAFF.

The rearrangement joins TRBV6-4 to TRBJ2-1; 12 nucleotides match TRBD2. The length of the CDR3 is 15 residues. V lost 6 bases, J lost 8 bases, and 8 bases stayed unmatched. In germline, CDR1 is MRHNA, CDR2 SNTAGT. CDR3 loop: CASSRLAGALDEQFF. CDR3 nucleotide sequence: TGTGCCAGCAGCCGACTAGCGGGAGCTCTCGATGAGCAGTTCTTC.

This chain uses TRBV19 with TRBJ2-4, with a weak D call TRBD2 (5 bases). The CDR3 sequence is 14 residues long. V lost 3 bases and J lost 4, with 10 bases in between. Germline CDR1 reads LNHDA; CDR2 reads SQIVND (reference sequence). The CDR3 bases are TGTGCCAGTAGTATTGGGAGATCTAAAAACATTCAGTACTTC. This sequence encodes CASSIGRSKNIQYF.

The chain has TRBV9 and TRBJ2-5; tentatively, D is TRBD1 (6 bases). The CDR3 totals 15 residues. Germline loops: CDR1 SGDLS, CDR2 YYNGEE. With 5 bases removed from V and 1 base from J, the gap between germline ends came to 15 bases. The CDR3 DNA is TGTGCCAGCAGGAGGAGAGACAGGCTCCAAGAGACCCAGTACTTC. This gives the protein CASRRRDRLQETQYF.

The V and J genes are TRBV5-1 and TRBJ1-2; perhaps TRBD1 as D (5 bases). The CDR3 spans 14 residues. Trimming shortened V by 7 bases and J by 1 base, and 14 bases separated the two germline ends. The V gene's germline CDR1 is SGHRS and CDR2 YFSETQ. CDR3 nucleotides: TGCGCCAGCTCCCGGGGGGATGATAACTATGGCTACACCTTC. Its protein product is CASSRGDDNYGYTF.

CDR3 residues: CASSPIRASGNDGEQFF. The CDR3 DNA is TGTGCCAGCAGTCCCATAAGGGCTAGCGGGAATGATGGTGAGCAGTTCTTC. The gene calls are TRBV27 and TRBJ2-1; TRBD2 matches 9 bases. Per the germline V gene, CDR1 is MNHEY and CDR2 is SMNVEV (reference sequence). The CDR3 runs 17 residues. V was pared by 5 bases and J by 9 bases, with 17 bases of the junction left unmatched.